This is a list of T cell receptor beta chains from one sample in a study of shared clonotypes between healthy human individuals. Sequencing was performed with immunoSEQ multiplex PCR; in TCRdb, only in-frame clones are kept and a portion is missing. Altogether some 530,000 clones are present, around 73% being singletons, with the ten largest covering about 12%. Specimen: PBMCs. All receptors come from a woman between 35 and 50 years old in good health. Some clones in this sample may be carry-over from other donors' samples. CDR3s include the opening cysteine and the closing phenylalanine or tryptophan. A D gene is named only where the DNA matches it firmly. Clone size is stated in some rows and not others, as once, few, many or a class when expanded.

clone size,D gene,V gene,J gene,CDR3 protein,CDR3 DNA
.,.,TRBV15,TRBJ1-5,CATSRDRGSQGNQPQHF,TGTGCCACCAGCAGAGATCGCGGGAGTCAGGGGAATCAGCCCCAGCATTTT
once,.,TRBV27,TRBJ2-1,CASSSARGRNEQFF,TGTGCCAGCAGTTCCGCGAGGGGCCGGAATGAGCAGTTCTTC
.,TRBD2,TRBV30,TRBJ2-1,CACLLAGTYNEQFF,TGTGCCTGTTTACTAGCGGGGACCTACAATGAGCAGTTCTTC
.,TRBD2,TRBV27,TRBJ2-3,CASSAGGGRGSRTDTQYF,TGTGCCAGCAGCGCCGGGGGCGGGAGGGGGTCTCGCACAGATACGCAGTATTTT
.,.,TRBV20-1,TRBJ2-7,CSARGYEQYF,TGCAGTGCTAGGGGGTACGAGCAGTACTTC
.,TRBD1,TRBV10-3,TRBJ1-5,CAISAQGGGSNQPQHF,TGTGCCATCAGTGCACAGGGGGGGGGCAGCAATCAGCCCCAGCATTTT
.,.,TRBV5-1,TRBJ2-2,CASSLRSSGATGELVF,TGCGCCAGCAGCTTGCGTTCAAGCGGAGCTACCGGGGAGCTGGTTTTT
once,TRBD1,TRBV27,TRBJ1-2,CASSSTADLDRGRSGYTF,TGTGCCAGCAGTTCAACAGCCGATCTCGACAGGGGAAGGAGTGGCTACACCTTC
few,.,TRBV4-3,TRBJ2-3,CASSQGRSSHTQYF,TGCGCCAGCAGCCAAGGGCGGTCAAGTCATACGCAGTATTTT
.,.,TRBV29-1,TRBJ1-1,CSVVVREAFF,TGCAGCGTTGTAGTCCGAGAAGCTTTCTTT
.,.,TRBV6-1,TRBJ2-1,CASSGSRVRSYNEQFF,TGTGCCAGCAGTGGTAGCAGGGTGCGGTCCTACAATGAGCAGTTCTTC
.,.,TRBV7-2,TRBJ2-3,CASSTGVDSTQYF,TGTGCCAGCAGCACGGGTGTAGATAGCACGCAGTATTTT
.,TRBD2,TRBV7-6,TRBJ2-1,CASSSGGLAGVNEQFF,TGTGCCAGCAGCTCCGGGGGACTAGCGGGAGTCAATGAGCAGTTCTTC
.,TRBD2,TRBV4-3,TRBJ2-5,CASSQELAGVETQYF,TGCGCCAGCAGCCAAGAATTAGCGGGAGTGGAGACCCAGTACTTC
.,.,TRBV7-2,TRBJ2-1,CASSRLELSYNEQFF,TGTGCCAGCAGCAGACTAGAGTTATCCTACAATGAGCAGTTCTTC
few,TRBD1,TRBV19,TRBJ1-4,CASSLIPGQVKLFF,TGTGCCAGTAGTCTTATACCGGGACAGGTAAAACTGTTTTTT
.,.,TRBV5-6,TRBJ1-5,CASSAGRHNQPQHF,TGTGCCAGCAGCGCGGGACGGCACAATCAGCCCCAGCATTTT
.,TRBD1,TRBV7-8,TRBJ2-7,CASSTQGSRYEQYF,TGTGCCAGCAGCACACAGGGGTCACGCTACGAGCAGTACTTC
.,.,TRBV9,TRBJ2-5,CASSAPGQETQYF,TGTGCCAGCAGCGCCCCGGGGCAAGAGACCCAGTACTTC
.,TRBD2,TRBV27,TRBJ2-7,CASASPRGEMAEQYF,TGTGCCAGCGCGTCCCCCCGGGGGGAAATGGCCGAGCAGTACTTC
.,TRBD1,TRBV28,TRBJ2-7,CASSQAGQGSYEQYF,TGTGCCAGCAGTCAAGCCGGACAGGGCTCCTACGAGCAGTACTTC
.,.,TRBV7-9,TRBJ2-7,CASSLSLSREQYF,TGTGCCAGCAGCTTATCCCTTTCTCGGGAGCAGTACTTC
.,TRBD2,TRBV27,TRBJ2-7,CASSVRAGDEQYF,TGTGCCAGCAGTGTAAGGGCGGGAGACGAGCAGTACTTC
.,.,TRBV7-2,TRBJ2-6,CASSKPGSGANVLTF,TGTGCCAGCAGCAAACCTGGCTCTGGGGCCAACGTCCTGACTTTC
.,TRBD2,TRBV10-2,TRBJ2-2,CASSVTSPGELFF,TGCGCCAGCAGTGTGACTAGCCCCGGGGAGCTGTTTTTT
.,.,TRBV30,TRBJ1-1,CAWTLIPGNTEAFF,TGTGCCTGGACCCTAATTCCAGGGAACACTGAAGCTTTCTTT
.,TRBD2,TRBV27,TRBJ2-2,CASSNRLADDRELFF,TGTGCCAGCAGCAACCGACTAGCGGATGACCGGGAGCTGTTTTTT
.,.,TRBV6-1,TRBJ2-7,CASTRSKIGPYEQYF,TGTGCCAGCACCCGTAGTAAGATCGGGCCCTACGAGCAGTACTTC
once,.,TRBV11-3,TRBJ1-5,CASSLGAASNQPQHF,TGTGCCAGCAGCTTAGGCGCGGCTAGCAATCAGCCCCAGCATTTT
.,TRBD2,TRBV6-5,TRBJ2-1,CASSLLAGLNNEQFF,TGTGCCAGCAGTCTACTAGCGGGACTCAACAATGAGCAGTTCTTC
.,.,TRBV6-5,TRBJ1-6,CASSYGPLSPLHF,TGCGCCAGCAGTTACGGACCTCTGTCACCCCTCCACTTT
.,.,TRBV6-5,TRBJ2-3,CASSLRASTDTQYF,TGTGCCAGCAGTTTGCGGGCCTCCACAGATACGCAGTATTTT
.,TRBD1,TRBV6-4,TRBJ1-2,CASRPGQGAKGYTF,TGTGCCAGCAGACCGGGACAGGGGGCTAAGGGCTACACCTTC
.,TRBD2,TRBV9,TRBJ2-7,CASSRQREPSYEQYF,TGTGCCAGCAGTCGACAGCGGGAGCCCTCCTACGAGCAGTACTTC
.,TRBD2,TRBV28,TRBJ2-7,CASSLVPGLAGGEQYF,TGTGCCAGCAGTTTAGTACCGGGACTAGCGGGAGGCGAGCAGTACTTC
.,.,TRBV7-6,TRBJ2-7,CASSLGRASSYEQYF,TGTGCCAGCAGCTTAGGGCGGGCATCCTCCTACGAGCAGTACTTC
.,.,TRBV29-1,TRBJ2-3,CSVTGHPTDTQYF,TGCAGCGTGACGGGGCATCCCACAGATACGCAGTATTTT
.,.,TRBV4-2,TRBJ2-2,CASSQEPTGELFF,TGTGCCAGCAGCCAAGAACCAACCGGGGAGCTGTTTTTT
medium-sized,.,TRBV4-3,TRBJ2-7,CASSQDWGVEQYF,TGCGCCAGCAGCCAAGATTGGGGCGTCGAGCAGTACTTC
.,TRBD1,TRBV18,TRBJ2-7,CASSPGTGAANEQYF,TGTGCCAGCTCACCCGGGACAGGGGCTGCAAACGAGCAGTACTTC
.,.,TRBV4-2,TRBJ2-5,CASSQEGLPQETQYF,TGTGCCAGCAGCCAAGAAGGTCTACCTCAAGAGACCCAGTACTTC
.,.,TRBV6-5,TRBJ2-3,CASSRTGRSTDTQYF,TGTGCCAGCAGCCGTACAGGGCGGTCCACAGATACGCAGTATTTT